A single sample gave rise to the 25 T cell receptor beta chains below, sequenced in a study of T cell repertoires in cytomegalovirus infection. TCRdb redid the calling of the reads with MiXCR, one entry per CDR3 protein. The sample lists approximately 750,000 distinct CDR3 sequences, 35% to 40% occurring once. The material sequenced was PBMCs. Source of these receptors: a human donor in good health (CMV status not recorded). Some clones in this sample may be carry-over from other donors' samples.

The sample holds a few counts of this clonotype. The chain is built from TRBV12-3 or TRBV12-4 and TRBJ1-1; no clear D. The V gene lost 6 bases and the J gene lost 7 bases, with 9 bases spanning the gap. This CDR3 has 11 amino acids. The CDR3 spells CASRGRLEAFF. In DNA form, the CDR3 reads TGTGCCAGCAGGGGGAGACTTGAAGCTTTCTTT.

This clonotype was found a few times. The chain employs TRBV20-1 and TRBJ2-7; D is uncertain. This CDR3 contains 13 residues. V shed 1 base and J shed 2 bases, with 9 bases lying between them. CDR1 and CDR2 from the germline V gene are DFQATT and SNEGSKA (reference sequence). CDR3 region: CSARAIGTYEQYF. Here the CDR3 DNA reads TGCAGTGCTAGAGCAATTGGGACCTACGAGCAGTACTTC.

The chain couples TRBV20-1 to TRBJ2-5; 12 bases line up with TRBD2. V was pared by 5 bases and J by 0 bases, with 4 bases of the junction left unmatched. CDR3 length: 15 residues. Germline-derived CDR1 and CDR2 are DFQATT and SNEGSKA (reference sequence). For the CDR3, the DNA is TGCAGTGCTCCTTGGACTAGCGGGAACCAAGAGACCCAGTACTTC. It is translated as CSAPWTSGNQETQYF.

The rearrangement joins TRBV27 to TRBJ2-1; perhaps TRBD2 as D (5 bases). The CDR3 totals 13 residues. Germline V gene lookup returns CDR1 MNHEY and CDR2 SMNVEV (reference sequence). V dropped 4 bases and J dropped 9 bases, with 13 bases sitting between them. The CDR3 DNA reads as TGTGCCAGCAGTTCCATTACCCGGGGTGAGCAGTTCTTC. It codes for CASSSITRGEQFF.

This clonotype was seen a few times. The chain uses TRBV29-1 and TRBJ2-1; 7 bases are shared with TRBD2. In germline, CDR1 is SQVTM, CDR2 ANQGSEA. The CDR3 runs to 13 residues. The CDR3 sequence is CSTRGSSYNEQFF. CDR3 DNA sequence: TGCAGTACGCGGGGGAGCTCCTACAATGAGCAGTTCTTC.

Only a few counts were recorded for this clonotype. The junction departs from germline at one end; a sequencing error may be responsible. The chain has TRBV5-4 and TRBJ2-7; D tentatively fits TRBD1 or TRBD2 (5 bases each). In germline, CDR1 is SGHNT, CDR2 YYREEE (reference sequence). The CDR3 is 13 amino acids. The CDR3 DNA reads as TGTGCCAGCAGTTTGGGACCCAACTACGAGCAGTACTTC. Translating gives CASSLGPNYEQYF.

This clonotype was seen a handful of times. The chain has TRBV10-3 and TRBJ2-4; D possibly corresponds to TRBD2 (5 bases). The ends were cut back, 2 bases at V and 0 bases at J, with 5 bases in the middle. This CDR3 region has 14 residues. Germline loops: CDR1 ENHRY, CDR2 SYGVKD. The CDR3 DNA sequence: TGTGCCATCAGTGAGCGGGGAGCCAAAAACATTCAGTACTTC. This gives the protein CAISERGAKNIQYF.

The chain recombines TRBV11-1 with TRBJ2-5; weak D call: TRBD2 (6 bases). Per the germline V gene, CDR1 is SGHAT and CDR2 is FQDESV (reference sequence). Trimming removed 2 bases at V and 0 bases at J, with 13 bases between. The CDR3 runs 16 residues. CDR3 in amino acids: CASSLRGLDHQETQYF. The CDR3 coding sequence is TGTGCCAGCAGCTTAAGGGGACTGGACCACCAAGAGACCCAGTACTTC.

Regarding this clonotype: An end of the junction does not agree with germline; a read error may underlie this. The chain employs TRBV12-3 or TRBV12-4 and TRBJ1-2; no clear D gene. The CDR3 consists of 14 residues. This CDR3 reads CASSPDGLYYGSTF. In DNA, the CDR3 is TGCGCCAGCAGTCCGGACGGACTCTACTATGGCTCCACCTTC.

Only a few counts were recorded for this clonotype. The chain links TRBV15 to TRBJ2-7; the D call may be TRBD1 or TRBD2 (6 bases each). Germline V gene lookup returns CDR1 LNHNV and CDR2 YYDKDF (reference sequence). Trimming shortened V by 1 base and J by 6 bases, and 16 bases separated the two germline ends. The CDR3 contains 15 residues. The CDR3 coding sequence is TGTGCCACCAGCAGAGCCTCGAGAGGGGGGCTCGAGCAGTACTTC. Encoded protein: CATSRASRGGLEQYF.

This clonotype was counted a single time. Because the CDR3 is missing its conserved closing phenylalanine or tryptophan, this is likely a read error. The chain uses TRBV28 and TRBJ2-5, with D possibly TRBD2 on 5 matching bases. The CDR3 runs to 16 residues. Between the trimmed V and J ends, which lost 2 bases and 5 bases, there was a span of 18 bases. Germline V gives CDR1 MDHEN, CDR2 SYDVKM. CDR3 in DNA: TGTGCCAGCAGTTTACTAGCCGGACGCTGGACGGAGACCCAGTACTTA. Translation: CASSLLAGRWTETQYL.

This clonotype was counted between two and nine times. This chain joins TRBV28 and TRBJ2-3; TRBD2 aligns across 11 bases. V gave up 3 bases and J gave up 9 bases; unmatched junction bases: 5. Germline V gene data show CDR1 as MDHEN and CDR2 as SYDVKM. There are 14 residues in the CDR3. This CDR3 reads CASSFSGGARTQYF. The CDR3 DNA follows: TGTGCCAGCAGTTTTAGCGGGGGGGCACGCACGCAGTATTTT.

The chain recombines TRBV27 with TRBJ2-7; no clear D. V lost 8 bases, J lost 12 bases, and 17 bases lay in between. This CDR3 has 11 amino acids. CDR1 is MNHEY, CDR2 SMNVEV, per germline (reference sequence). Here the CDR3 DNA reads TGTGCCAGCGGACCCGTAGGGTTGCGGTACTTC. Encoded protein: CASGPVGLRYF.

The V and J genes are TRBV12-3 or TRBV12-4 and TRBJ2-1; D remains ambiguous. This CDR3 has 13 amino acids. V shed 6 bases and J shed 8 bases, with 14 bases lying between them. The CDR3 sequence: CASSRSRVDEQFF. CDR3 coding DNA: TGTGCCAGCAGCCGTAGCCGGGTGGATGAGCAGTTCTTC.

The chain combines TRBV5-3 with TRBJ1-1; D possibly corresponds to TRBD1 (5 bases). Being an ORF, TRBV5-3 has a function that is uncertain. The CDR3 is made up of 13 amino acids. The V end lost 8 bases, the J end lost 11 bases, and 22 bases lay between the germline ends. CDR3 region: CASSLAGPGLAFF. CDR3 nucleotide sequence: TGTGCCAGCAGCCTTGCAGGGCCGGGGCTTGCTTTCTTT.

In its sample, this clonotype was seen a few times. The gene calls are TRBV4-1 and TRBJ2-7; D gene ambiguous. V lost 1 base and J lost 5, with 12 bases in between. The germline V gene encodes CDR1 MGHRA and CDR2 YSYEKL. The CDR3 sequence is 14 residues long. CDR3 in amino acids: CASSQVYPPNEQYF. DNA for the CDR3: TGCGCCAGCAGCCAAGTCTACCCCCCCAACGAGCAGTACTTC.

The chain carries TRBV5-1 and TRBJ2-7; the D call may be TRBD1 or TRBD2 (6 bases each). Germline CDR1 reads SGHRS; CDR2 reads YFSETQ. The V end lost 0 bases, the J end lost 3 bases, and 16 bases lay between the germline ends. The CDR3 loop spans 16 amino acids. Written as DNA, the CDR3 is TGCGCCAGCAGCTTGGTCCCAGGGGACTTATACTACGAGCAGTACTTC. Residues: CASSLVPGDLYYEQYF.

The V and J genes are TRBV19 and TRBJ2-7, with 8 bases matching TRBD1. V was pared by 1 base and J by 3 bases, with 11 bases of the junction left unmatched. The CDR3 consists of 17 residues. CDR1 LNHDA and CDR2 SQIVND come from the germline V gene (reference sequence). CDR3: CASSIGRGAGQVYEQYF. The CDR3 DNA is TGTGCCAGTAGTATAGGGCGCGGGGCGGGACAGGTCTACGAGCAGTACTTC.

This chain connects TRBV6-2 or TRBV6-3 to TRBJ1-4; a weak D match, TRBD1 (6 bases). The CDR3 length is 14 residues. CDR1 and CDR2 (germline): MNHEY, SVGEGT. Trimming removed 7 bases from V and 7 bases from J, with 16 bases in between. CDR3 amino acids: CASKTGGAGEKLFF. CDR3 coding DNA: TGTGCCAGCAAAACGGGGGGCGCGGGTGAAAAACTGTTTTTT.

This clonotype was picked up one time. The chain carries TRBV5-1 and TRBJ2-3, with no clear D. The CDR3 has 17 amino acids. Germline loops: CDR1 SGHRS, CDR2 YFSETQ. V was shortened by 1 base and J by 0 bases, with 15 bases between the two germline ends. The CDR3 protein is CASSLTRKVPSTDTQYF. In DNA, the CDR3 is TGCGCCAGCAGCTTGACGCGAAAAGTACCTAGCACAGATACGCAGTATTTT.

The sample holds a few counts of this clonotype. The rearrangement uses TRBV7-6 and TRBJ1-1, with no clear D. Germline V gives CDR1 SGHVS, CDR2 FNYEAQ. This CDR3 has 15 residues. Trimming removed 5 bases from V and 11 bases from J, with 24 bases in between. CDR3 amino acids: CASSAEGRRLKQAFF. DNA of the CDR3: TGTGCCAGCAGCGCCGAAGGGAGAAGGCTGAAGCAGGCTTTCTTT.

The chain joins TRBV5-5 to TRBJ2-7; D ambiguous. CDR3 length: 16 amino acids. Trimming left V 0 bases short and J 0 bases short, with 13 bases between. The germline gives CDR1 SGHKS, CDR2 YYEKEE (reference sequence). The CDR3 DNA reads as TGTGCCAGCAGCTTGGCCGCCCAGAGGAGCTCCTACGAGCAGTACTTC. This translates into CASSLAAQRSSYEQYF.

The chain employs TRBV5-1 and TRBJ2-7, with D perhaps TRBD2 (7 bases). Germline V gene sequence: CDR1 SGHRS, CDR2 YFSETQ. The CDR3 covers 15 residues. The ends were cut back, 3 bases at V and 4 bases at J, with 17 bases in the middle. Here the CDR3 DNA reads TGCGCCAGCAGCTGGGGGGGGCCTGGCTCGTACGAGCAGTACTTC. The encoded protein is CASSWGGPGSYEQYF.

The rearrangement uses TRBV5-1 and TRBJ2-1; D might be TRBD1 or TRBD2, each matching 5 bases. Germline V lookup: CDR1 SGHRS, CDR2 YFSETQ. The V end was cut by 0 bases, the J end by 8 bases, with 9 bases between. The CDR3 is 13 residues long. The chain's CDR3 is CASSLEVGDEQFF. The CDR3 bases are TGCGCCAGCAGCTTGGAGGTGGGGGATGAGCAGTTCTTC.

This clonotype was seen a few times. The CDR3 sequence is CASILGHLNEQFF. The CDR3 coding sequence is TGTGCCAGCATCCTGGGACACCTCAATGAGCAGTTCTTC. The chain recombines TRBV2 with TRBJ2-1, with D possibly matching TRBD1 (6 bases). V shed 7 bases and J shed 6 bases, with 13 bases lying between them. The CDR3 is 13 residues long. The germline V gene encodes CDR1 SNHLY and CDR2 FYNNEI.